Below are 2 T cell receptor beta chains sequenced from a single sample in a study of T cells in Graves' hyperthyroidism and ophthalmopathy. TCR beta CDR3 regions were amplified from RNA transcripts. An initial round of RT-PCR targeting the TCR CDR3 relied on the HTBI primer set. TCRdb re-derived calls from the multiplex PCR reads in MiXCR, one entry per CDR3 protein. The data hold approximately 220,000 distinct CDR3 sequences, with around 19% observed a single time. Sequenced: blood. The receptors here all came from a man in his forties with Graves' hyperthyroidism.

The chain carries TRBV5-6 and TRBJ2-3; the D gene could be TRBD1 or TRBD2 (7 bases each). Trimming pared 4 bases from V and 5 bases from J, leaving 11 bases between. The germline gives CDR1 SGHDT, CDR2 YYEEEE. The CDR3 covers 13 residues. CDR3 coding DNA: TGTGCCAGCAGCCAGGGGGGGCAAGATACGCAGTATTTT. Its protein product is CASSQGGQDTQYF.

This clonotype was seen only a few times. The chain couples TRBV5-5 to TRBJ2-4; the match to TRBD2 covers 10 bases. This CDR3 is 17 amino acids long. V lost 0 bases and J lost 6; bases outside the gene matches: 9. Germline V lookup: CDR1 SGHKS, CDR2 YYEKEE (reference sequence). CDR3 sequence: CASSLVLAGGTVNIQYF. For the CDR3, the DNA is TGTGCCAGCAGCTTGGTGTTAGCGGGGGGAACGGTAAACATTCAGTACTTC.